The 12 T cell receptor beta chains below come from one sample, sequenced in a study of OX40 agonist ivuxolimab in advanced cancers. Sequencing was performed with immunoSEQ multiplex PCR; in TCRdb, only in-frame clones are kept and a portion is missing. The sample shows about 78,000 clones, about 90% of them seen only once. Sequences were derived from CD4+ or CD8+ T cells sorted from blood, sampled in a trial of the OX40 agonist ivuxolimab. Source of these receptors: an adult with an advanced solid tumor such as melanoma, head and neck, liver or kidney cancer.

The chain recombines TRBV7-6 with TRBJ1-4, with D possibly being TRBD1 (5 bases). The V end lost 2 bases, the J end lost 5 bases, and 9 bases lay between the germline ends. The CDR3 is 14 amino acids. Germline V gives CDR1 SGHVS, CDR2 FNYEAQ. CDR3 sequence: CASSLRGRNEKLFF. CDR3 sequence (DNA): TGTGCCAGCAGCTTAAGGGGCAGGAATGAAAAACTGTTTTTT.

This chain connects TRBV11-2 to TRBJ2-5; D possibly corresponds to TRBD1 (6 bases). The J call may be incorrect, as the DNA end agrees better with TRBJ2-7. This CDR3 spans 13 amino acids. The germline CDR1 and CDR2 sequences are SGHAT and FQNNGV. The CDR3 nucleotides are TGTGCCAGCAGCTCCGGACAGTCTCTCGAGCAGTACTTC. It codes for CASSSGQSLEQYF.

The chain uses TRBV30 and TRBJ1-2; the match to TRBD1 covers 7 bases. This CDR3 has 12 residues. Trimming at V came to 4 bases and at J to 3 bases, leaving 2 bases not matched to a gene. Germline CDR1 and CDR2: GTSNPN and SVGIG (reference sequence). This CDR3 is CAWNRGYYGYTF. Written as DNA, the CDR3 is TGTGCCTGGAACAGGGGCTACTATGGCTACACCTTC.

The chain carries TRBV6-5 and TRBJ1-2, with D hard to call. Germline assignment: CDR1 MNHEY and CDR2 SVGAGI. V shed 6 bases and J shed 0 bases, with 11 bases lying between them. The CDR3 contains 14 residues. The chain's CDR3 is CASRRAGTNYGYTF. Written as DNA, the CDR3 is TGTGCCAGCAGGAGGGCAGGCACTAACTATGGCTACACCTTC.

The rearrangement links TRBV28 to TRBJ1-6; D may be TRBD1 (5 bases). Looked up from germline, CDR1 is MDHEN and CDR2 is SYDVKM. The V end lost 7 bases, the J end lost 9 bases, and 16 bases lay between the germline ends. The CDR3 is 14 residues long. The CDR3: CASTLEGKSSPLHF. CDR3 coding DNA: TGTGCCAGCACCCTGGAGGGGAAGAGTTCACCCCTCCACTTT.

This clone appeared once. The junction does not match germline at one end; this may be a read error. V usage is TRBV7-7 and J usage is TRBJ2-7, with D maybe TRBD2 (6 bases). There are 13 residues in the CDR3. Germline assignment: CDR1 SSHAT and CDR2 FNYEAQ (reference sequence). CDR3 DNA sequence: TGTGCTAGCAGCGCCTCGGGGGCCTACGAGCAGTACTTC. It translates to CASSASGAYEQYF.

The chain combines TRBV4-2 with TRBJ2-2, with D perhaps matching TRBD1 (6 bases). Deletions cut 3 bases from V and 6 bases from J, with 11 bases between. This CDR3 contains 14 residues. CDR1 LGHNA and CDR2 YNFKEQ come from the germline V gene. For the CDR3, the DNA is TGTGCCAGCAGCCAGACAGGTGGGGCCGGGGAGCTGTTTTTT. Its protein is CASSQTGGAGELFF.

The V call is TRBV11-2, the J call TRBJ2-6; 7 bases map to TRBD2. The germline V gene has CDR1 SGHAT and CDR2 FQNNGV. J was trimmed by 0 bases and V by 5 bases; bases with no gene match: 1. The CDR3 consists of 15 residues. The CDR3 sequence is CASSGLVSGANVLTF. DNA for the CDR3: TGTGCCAGCAGCGGACTAGTCTCTGGGGCCAACGTCCTGACTTTC.

The chain uses TRBV5-4 and TRBJ2-5; possible D gene TRBD2, 5 bases. CDR1 is SGHNT and CDR2 is YYREEE in the germline V gene (reference sequence). The ends were cut back, 0 bases at V and 0 bases at J, with 6 bases in the middle. The CDR3 loop spans 14 amino acids. DNA of the CDR3: TGTGCCAGCAGCTTGGGCGGGCACCAAGAGACCCAGTACTTC. Translating gives CASSLGGHQETQYF.

This chain connects TRBV2 to TRBJ2-2; D possibly uses TRBD1 or TRBD2 (5 bases each). V lost 2 bases and J 4 bases, leaving 14 bases between the germline ends. The germline V gene has CDR1 SNHLY and CDR2 FYNNEI. This CDR3 is built from 16 residues. In DNA, the CDR3 is TGTGCCAGCAGTGAACTGTCTATTGGGGGCACCGGGGAGCTGTTTTTT. This encodes CASSELSIGGTGELFF.

The V call is TRBV30, the J call TRBJ1-4; D uncertain. The CDR3 extends over 14 amino acids. The germline V gene has CDR1 GTSNPN and CDR2 SVGIG (reference sequence). Trimming left V 2 bases short and J 4 bases short, with 11 bases between. The CDR3 sequence: CAWSLGGNNEKLFF. CDR3 nucleotides: TGTGCCTGGAGTCTGGGAGGGAATAATGAAAAACTGTTTTTT.

The chain links TRBV6-1 to TRBJ1-5; a weak D match, TRBD1 (6 bases). Trimming left V 0 bases short and J 0 bases short, with 9 bases between. CDR3 length: 16 residues. The germline gives CDR1 MNHNS, CDR2 SASEGT. CDR3 DNA: TGTGCCAGCAGTGAAGCGCACAGGGTTAGCAATCAGCCCCAGCATTTT. Its protein product is CASSEAHRVSNQPQHF.